Below are 18 T cell receptor beta chains sequenced from a single sample in a study of cytomegalovirus exposure and HLA in healthy donors. Sequenced by immunoSEQ multiplex PCR; TCRdb stores in-frame clones only, minus some. The profile shows roughly 68,000 clones, around 89% of them singletons. Sequenced input: PBMCs. These receptors were collected from a woman aged 18-35 years in good health and CMV-seronegative.

The V call is TRBV6-5, the J call TRBJ1-3; D unclear. Germline V gene data show CDR1 as MNHEY and CDR2 as SVGAGI. V was trimmed by 0 bases and J by 4 bases, leaving 13 bases between them. CDR3 size: 16 residues. The CDR3 region is CASSYSRPAGGNTIYF. The CDR3, as DNA: TGTGCCAGCAGTTACTCGCGGCCTGCGGGGGGAAACACCATATATTTT.

This chain joins TRBV7-9 and TRBJ2-7, with D maybe TRBD2 (6 bases). The CDR3 runs 14 residues. The V and J ends lost 1 base and 0 bases respectively, with 7 bases between them. Germline V CDR1 and CDR2: SEHNR, FQNEAQ (reference sequence). The chain's CDR3 is CASSLGSGSYEQYF. CDR3 sequence (DNA): TGTGCCAGCAGCTTAGGTAGCGGCTCCTACGAGCAGTACTTC.

This clone was picked up one time. The chain uses TRBV28 and TRBJ1-3; a weak D match, TRBD1 (6 bases). The CDR3 length is 16 residues. Germline CDR1 is MDHEN and CDR2 is SYDVKM. V was shortened by 4 bases and J by 3 bases, with 16 bases between the two germline ends. The DNA of the CDR3 is TGTGCCAGCAGTTCCCTAACGGGGGGCTTTGGAAACACCATATATTTT. Its translation: CASSSLTGGFGNTIYF. The full variable domain, its missing parts supplied by reference TRBV28 and TRBJ1-3, is DVKVTQSSRYLVKRTGEKVFLECVQDMDHENMFWYRQDPGLGLRLIYFSYDVKMKEKGDIPEGYSVSREKKERFSLILESASTNQTSMYLCASSSLTGGFGNTIYFGEGSWLTVV.

J is TRBJ2-3 and V is TRBV10-2; 11 bases map to TRBD2. Unmatched junction bases numbered 7, after V lost 3 bases and J lost 5 bases. CDR1 is WSHSY, CDR2 SAAADI, per germline. The CDR3 consists of 16 residues. The CDR3 DNA is TGCGCCAGCAGTGACCCACTAGCGGGGGTTTTAGATACGCAGTATTTT. Translated: CASSDPLAGVLDTQYF.

This chain links TRBV4-1 with TRBJ1-2; D is ambiguous. The CDR3 covers 11 residues. V lost 8 bases to trimming and J lost 8 bases, with 12 bases between them. Per the germline V gene, CDR1 is MGHRA and CDR2 is YSYEKL. CDR3 protein: CASGLAGGYTF. The CDR3 coding sequence is TGCGCCAGCGGTTTAGCGGGCGGCTACACCTTC.

V usage is TRBV5-5 and J usage is TRBJ2-7; TRBD1 matches 7 bases. The CDR3 is 16 amino acids. CDR1 is SGHKS, CDR2 YYEKEE, per germline (reference sequence). V shed 0 bases and J 0 bases; nucleotides not matched to a gene: 6. In nucleotides, the CDR3 is TGTGCCAGCAGCTTGGCCAACAGGGGTCTCTCCTACGAGCAGTACTTC. Residues: CASSLANRGLSYEQYF.

This clone was seen only once. The chain links TRBV9 to TRBJ2-5, with 10 bases identical to TRBD2. The J call may be mistaken, given a closer DNA end match to TRBJ2-7. CDR3 length: 15 amino acids. Germline values: CDR1 SGDLS, CDR2 YYNGEE. As DNA, the CDR3 is TGTGCCAGCAGCGTTGGACTAGCGGTCGGGAACGAGCAGTACTTC. Translating gives CASSVGLAVGNEQYF.

The rearrangement uses TRBV21-1 and TRBJ1-4; the DNA was not compared with TRBD1, the D call given in the table. TRBV21-1 is a pseudogene locus. There are 14 residues in the CDR3. CDR3 sequence: CASSKTGCCEKLFF. The CDR3 coding sequence is TGTGCCAGCAGCAAGACAGGGTGTTGCGAAAAACTGTTTTTT.

This chain links TRBV4-3 with TRBJ1-6, with TRBD1 as a possible D gene (5 bases). The CDR3 runs 16 residues. Between the trimmed V and J ends, which lost 0 bases and 0 bases, there was a span of 6 bases. Germline CDR1 reads LGHNA; CDR2 reads YSLEER. Written as DNA, the CDR3 is TGCGCCAGCAGCCAAGACAGGGTCTCCTATAATTCACCCCTCCACTTT. Translation: CASSQDRVSYNSPLHF.

The gene calls are TRBV5-4 and TRBJ2-7; 7 bases align to TRBD1. The CDR3 has 13 amino acids. Losses at the gene ends were 4 bases for V and 4 bases for J; bases not matched to a gene: 5. The germline gives CDR1 SGHNT, CDR2 YYREEE (reference sequence). CDR3 sequence (DNA): TGTGCCAGCAGCAGACAGGGTGTGTACGAGCAGTACTTC. Its translation is CASSRQGVYEQYF.

For this clone: In the same sample, other DNA sequences code for this CDR3. This chain connects TRBV5-6 to TRBJ2-5; 7 bases map to TRBD1. The CDR3 is made up of 13 amino acids. The V gene's germline CDR1 is SGHDT and CDR2 YYEEEE. With V trimmed by 4 bases and J by 5 bases, 5 bases remained unmatched. The CDR3 region is CASSDTGVETQYF. The CDR3 bases are TGTGCCAGCAGCGATACAGGGGTCGAGACCCAGTACTTC. Full variable domain (outside the CDR3, taken from reference TRBV5-6 and TRBJ2-5): DAGVTQSPTHLIKTRGQQVTLRCSPKSGHDTVSWYQQALGQGPQFIFQYYEEEERQRGNFPDRFSGHQFPNYSSELNVNALLLGDSALYLCASSDTGVETQYFGPGTRLLVL.

The rearrangement uses TRBV28 and TRBJ2-7; 13 nucleotides match TRBD2. Germline trimming cut 6 bases from V and 0 bases from J; bases unmatched to any gene: 8. The V gene's germline CDR1 is MDHEN and CDR2 SYDVKM. The CDR3 runs to 17 residues. The CDR3 nucleotides read TGTGCCAGCAGCTTAGGACTAGCGGGAGCCTCCTCCTACGAGCAGTACTTC. Its translation: CASSLGLAGASSYEQYF.

The rearrangement links TRBV6-1 to TRBJ1-1; D ambiguous. The germline V gene has CDR1 MNHNS and CDR2 SASEGT. V was trimmed by 6 bases and J by 0 bases, leaving 8 bases between them. CDR3 length: 13 amino acids. Written as DNA, the CDR3 is TGTGCCAGCAGGGAGGACCTGAACACTGAAGCTTTCTTT. It is translated as CASREDLNTEAFF.

The CDR3 is CASSLSFGYTF. DNA for the CDR3: TGTGCCAGCAGCTTAAGCTTTGGCTACACCTTC. This sequence joins TRBV7-8 and TRBJ1-2; no reliable D call. The CDR3 has 11 residues. Per germline, CDR1 SGHVS and CDR2 FQNEAQ. Trimming stripped 2 bases from V and 7 bases from J, with 5 bases between.

This clone was seen a single time. The chain carries TRBV18 and TRBJ1-1; no clear D. V was cut by 6 bases and J by 8 bases, with 13 bases left in between. There are 12 residues in the CDR3. CDR1 is KGHSH and CDR2 is LQKENI in the germline V gene. The CDR3 DNA sequence: TGTGCCAGCTCTCTCGGAGTTTCGGAAGCTTTCTTT. Translated, it gives CASSLGVSEAFF. Together with reference TRBV18 and TRBJ1-1, the CDR3 gives the full variable domain: NAGVMQNPRHLVRRRGQEARLRCSPMKGHSHVYWYRQLPEEGLKFMVYLQKENIIDESGMPKERFSAEFPKEGPSILRIQQVVRGDSAAYFCASSLGVSEAFFGQGTRLTVV.

J is TRBJ2-1 and V is TRBV7-9; D perhaps matches TRBD1 (6 bases). Germline V lookup: CDR1 SEHNR, CDR2 FQNEAQ (reference sequence). Trimming took off 4 bases at V and 14 bases at J, with 15 bases between the two ends. The CDR3 has 12 amino acids. The CDR3 bases are TGTGCCAGCAGCTACCACAGGGTTCCTGAGTTCTTC. Translation gives CASSYHRVPEFF.

The gene calls are TRBV28 and TRBJ1-2; a possible D gene is TRBD1 (5 bases). V shed 3 bases and J shed 3 bases, with 14 bases lying between them. The CDR3 spans 15 residues. The germline gives CDR1 MDHEN, CDR2 SYDVKM. This CDR3 reads CASSFTGLRDYGYTF. The CDR3 coding sequence is TGTGCCAGCAGTTTTACAGGCCTTAGGGACTATGGCTACACCTTC.

V and J are TRBV9 and TRBJ2-5, with 10 bases aligning to TRBD1. CDR1 and CDR2 (germline): SGDLS, YYNGEE. This CDR3 is 15 amino acids long. The ends lost 0 bases at V and 4 bases at J; junction bases unmatched: 3. CDR3 nucleotides: TGTGCCAGCAGCGTAGGGACAGGGGGGGTAGAGACCCAGTACTTC. Translated: CASSVGTGGVETQYF.